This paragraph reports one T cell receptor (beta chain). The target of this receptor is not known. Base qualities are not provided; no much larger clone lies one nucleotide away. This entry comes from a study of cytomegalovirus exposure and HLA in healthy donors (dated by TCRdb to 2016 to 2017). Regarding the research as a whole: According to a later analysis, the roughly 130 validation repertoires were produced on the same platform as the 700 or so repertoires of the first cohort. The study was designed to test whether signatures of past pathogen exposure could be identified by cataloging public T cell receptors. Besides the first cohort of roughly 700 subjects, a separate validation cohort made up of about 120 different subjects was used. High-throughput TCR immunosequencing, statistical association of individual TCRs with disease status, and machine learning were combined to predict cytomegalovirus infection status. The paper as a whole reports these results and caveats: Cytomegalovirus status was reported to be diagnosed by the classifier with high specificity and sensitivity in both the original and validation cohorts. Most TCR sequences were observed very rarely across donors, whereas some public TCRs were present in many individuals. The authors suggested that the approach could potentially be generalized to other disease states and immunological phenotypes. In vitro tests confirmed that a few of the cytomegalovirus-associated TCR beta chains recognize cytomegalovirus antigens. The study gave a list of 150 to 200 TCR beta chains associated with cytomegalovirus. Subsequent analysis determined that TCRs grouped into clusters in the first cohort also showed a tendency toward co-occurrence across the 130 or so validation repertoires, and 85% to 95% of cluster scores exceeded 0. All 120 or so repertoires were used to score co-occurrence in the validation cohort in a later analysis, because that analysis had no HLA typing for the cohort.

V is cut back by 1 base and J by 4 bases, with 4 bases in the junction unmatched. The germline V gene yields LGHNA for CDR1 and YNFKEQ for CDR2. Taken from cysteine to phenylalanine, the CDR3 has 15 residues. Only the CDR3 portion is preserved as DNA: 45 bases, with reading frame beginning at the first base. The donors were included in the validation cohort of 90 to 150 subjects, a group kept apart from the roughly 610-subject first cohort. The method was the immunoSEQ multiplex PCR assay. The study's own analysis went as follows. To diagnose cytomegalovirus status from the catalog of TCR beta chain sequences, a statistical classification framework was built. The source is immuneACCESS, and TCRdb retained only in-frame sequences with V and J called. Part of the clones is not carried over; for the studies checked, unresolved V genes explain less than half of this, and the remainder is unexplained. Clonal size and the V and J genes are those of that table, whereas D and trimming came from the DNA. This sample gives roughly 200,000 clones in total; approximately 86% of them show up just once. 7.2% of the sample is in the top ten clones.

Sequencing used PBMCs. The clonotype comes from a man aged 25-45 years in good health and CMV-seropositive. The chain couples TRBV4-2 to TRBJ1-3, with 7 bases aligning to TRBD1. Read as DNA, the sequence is TGTGCCAGCAGCCAAGTCGGGACAGAGGGAAACACCATATATTTT. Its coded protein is CASSQVGTEGNTIYF.